This T cell receptor beta chain was identified in a study of OX40 agonist ivuxolimab in advanced cancers. Across the study: Patients achieving partial responses numbered three: one hepatocellular carcinoma case and two cutaneous melanoma cases.

Germline CDR1 reads LNHDA; CDR2 reads SQIVND (reference sequence). The ends were cut back, 0 bases at V and 7 bases at J, with 15 bases in the middle. The CDR3 runs 15 residues. Whole-study results and caveats: Expanded peripheral T-cell antigen specificity went undetermined. CD4+ T cells averaged fewer expanded clones than CD8+ T cells.

About this clone itself: Its antigen is undetermined.

Assay: immunoSEQ multiplex PCR; the TCRdb copy retains only in-frame clones and omits some. The sample contains about 18,000 clones, around two thirds of which appear only once. The clonotype originates from an adult with an advanced solid tumor such as melanoma, head and neck, liver or kidney cancer. This sample comprised CD4+ or CD8+ T cells sorted from blood, obtained in a trial of the OX40 agonist ivuxolimab. The chain joins TRBV19 to TRBJ1-2; possible D gene TRBD1, 6 bases. CDR3 sequence: CASSIDLQGGGGYTF. In DNA form, the CDR3 reads TGTGCCAGTAGTATAGATCTACAGGGAGGAGGTGGCTACACCTTC. Based on the CDR3 plus reference TRBV19 and TRBJ1-2, the full variable domain is DGGITQSPKYLFRKEGQNVTLSCEQNLNHDAMYWYRQDPGQGLRLIYYSQIVNDFQKGDIAEGYSVSREKKESFPLTVTSAQKNPTAFYLCASSIDLQGGGGYTFGSGTRLTVV.